The next 22 T cell receptor beta chains were all read from a single sample in a study of cytomegalovirus exposure and HLA in healthy donors (TCRdb year 2017). Library prep was done by the immunoSEQ multiplex PCR assay. A mixture of 60 forward primers for TCR Vbeta segments and 13 reverse primers for TCR Jbeta segments was used in the multiplex PCR. The source is immuneACCESS, and TCRdb retained only in-frame sequences with V and J called. Part of the clones is not carried over; for the studies checked, unresolved V genes explain less than half of this, and the remainder is unexplained. For this sample there are 100,000 or so clones; roughly 13% appear just once. More than 15% of the sample lies in the top ten. Material: PBMCs. The receptor set was obtained from a man between 40 and 49 years old in good health and CMV-seropositive.

The genes are TRBV11-2 and TRBJ1-1, with D unresolved. The CDR3 sequence is 14 residues long. The ends were cut back, 3 bases at V and 1 base at J, with 9 bases in the middle. Germline assignment: CDR1 SGHAT and CDR2 FQNNGV. CDR3 residues: CASSFLTGNTEAFF. Written as DNA, the CDR3 is TGTGCCAGCAGCTTTCTGACGGGGAACACTGAAGCTTTCTTT. The full variable domain, in which reference TRBV11-2 and TRBJ1-1 provide the parts outside the CDR3, is EAGVAQSPRYKIIEKRQSVAFWCNPISGHATLYWYQQILGQGPKLLIQFQNNGVVDDSQLPKDRFSAERLKGVDSTLKIQPAKLEDSAVYLCASSFLTGNTEAFFGQGTRLTVV.

V usage is TRBV10-3 and J usage is TRBJ1-5; 7 bases align to TRBD1. This CDR3 spans 15 amino acids. From germline, CDR1 is ENHRY and CDR2 SYGVKD. Trimming removed 2 bases from V and 0 bases from J; junction bases left unmatched: 1. As DNA, the CDR3 is TGTGCCATCAGTGAGAGGGACAGTAGCAATCAGCCCCAGCATTTT. Its translation: CAISERDSSNQPQHF.

The rearrangement uses TRBV2 and TRBJ1-5; D possibly corresponds to TRBD1 (6 bases). Germline V lookup: CDR1 SNHLY, CDR2 FYNNEI. The length of the CDR3 is 13 residues. The V gene lost 5 bases and the J gene lost 7 bases, with 12 bases spanning the gap. CDR3 region: CASSLGQTQPQHF. CDR3 coding DNA: TGTGCCAGCAGTCTGGGACAAACCCAGCCCCAGCATTTT.

The chain employs TRBV4-1 and TRBJ1-1; D is possibly TRBD1 (6 bases). Trimming left V 4 bases short and J 2 bases short, with 11 bases between. The CDR3 contains 14 residues. Germline loops: CDR1 MGHRA, CDR2 YSYEKL. The CDR3 DNA sequence: TGCGCCAGCAGCCTCTCGACAGGTAACACTGAAGCTTTCTTT. The encoded protein is CASSLSTGNTEAFF.

The gene calls are TRBV7-2 and TRBJ2-3, with a tentative D call TRBD1 (6 bases). The CDR3 has 12 amino acids. The germline gives CDR1 SGHTA, CDR2 FQGNSA. V lost 5 bases and J 14 bases, leaving 17 bases between the germline ends. The CDR3 DNA sequence: TGTGCCAGCAGCCCTACCCCCGGGACAAGGTATTTT. This codes for CASSPTPGTRYF.

The chain employs TRBV27 and TRBJ1-2; D call uncertain. This CDR3 comprises 13 residues. Deletions cut 5 bases from V and 0 bases from J, with 7 bases between. Germline lookup yields CDR1 MNHEY and CDR2 SMNVEV (reference sequence). The CDR3 DNA follows: TGTGCCAGCAGTCTCGGGGCTAACTATGGCTACACCTTC. It yields the protein CASSLGANYGYTF.

The table lists this clone with a few counts. The chain couples TRBV27 to TRBJ2-1; a possible D gene is TRBD1 (6 bases). The CDR3 contains 12 residues. The V and J ends lost 3 bases and 11 bases respectively, with 11 bases between them. Germline V gene sequence: CDR1 MNHEY, CDR2 SMNVEV (reference sequence). The CDR3 spells CASSFRDTKQFF. The CDR3, as DNA: TGTGCCAGCAGTTTCCGGGACACGAAGCAGTTCTTC.

V usage is TRBV15 and J usage is TRBJ2-3, with a possible D match to TRBD1 (6 bases). This CDR3 is 15 amino acids long. V was cut by 0 bases and J by 6 bases, with 13 bases left in between. From germline, CDR1 is LNHNV and CDR2 YYDKDF (reference sequence). CDR3 loop: CATSRDLQGWDTQYF. The CDR3 coding sequence is TGTGCCACCAGCAGAGATTTACAGGGATGGGATACGCAGTATTTT.

This chain links TRBV18 with TRBJ1-2; D is possibly TRBD1 (6 bases). CDR1 and CDR2 from the germline V gene are KGHSH and LQKENI. The CDR3 length is 16 residues. Trimming took 4 bases from V and 5 from J, leaving 20 bases between them. CDR3 sequence reads: CASSQTAGQMRYGYTF. CDR3 DNA sequence: TGTGCCAGCTCACAAACGGCTGGACAGATGAGGTATGGCTACACCTTC.

Only a few counts were recorded for this clone. V is TRBV10-2 and J is TRBJ2-7; 13 bases agree with TRBD2. The CDR3 is made up of 16 amino acids. In germline, CDR1 is WSHSY, CDR2 SAAADI. V lost 0 bases and J lost 5; bases outside the gene matches: 4. The DNA for the CDR3 is TGCGCCAGCAGTGAGTCGGGGACTAGCGGGAAGGACGAGCAGTACTTC. Its protein is CASSESGTSGKDEQYF.

This clone was seen a handful of times. The CDR3 DNA sequence: TGTGCCAGCAGCGGTCCCGGGACTAGCGGGCCCAGGGACTTCTACAATGAGCAGTTCTTC. Translation: CASSGPGTSGPRDFYNEQFF. V gene TRBV9 combines with J gene TRBJ2-1, with 12 bases lining up with TRBD2. The CDR3 length is 20 residues. Trimming removed 3 bases from V and 3 bases from J; junction bases left unmatched: 16. Germline-derived CDR1 and CDR2 are SGDLS and YYNGEE.

This clone has a handful of counts. The chain joins TRBV7-2 to TRBJ2-3; D is unclear. The CDR3 extends over 12 amino acids. V was cut by 5 bases and J by 5 bases, with 8 bases left in between. Germline CDR1 reads SGHTA; CDR2 reads FQGNSA. CDR3 DNA sequence: TGTGCCAGCAGCCCCCAGGTAGATACGCAGTATTTT. It specifies CASSPQVDTQYF.

The rearrangement uses TRBV10-2 and TRBJ2-3, with a weak D call TRBD2 (5 bases). This CDR3 region has 12 residues. CDR1 is WSHSY and CDR2 is SAAADI in the germline V gene. V lost 4 bases and J 13 bases, leaving 15 bases between the germline ends. CDR3 region: CASSGFGEPEYF. CDR3 DNA sequence: TGCGCCAGCAGTGGATTTGGGGAGCCGGAGTATTTT.

V usage is TRBV5-5 and J usage is TRBJ1-2, with D possibly being TRBD1 (5 bases). In germline, CDR1 is SGHKS, CDR2 YYEKEE (reference sequence). V lost 3 bases and J 0 bases, leaving 12 bases between the germline ends. The CDR3 runs 15 residues. The CDR3 DNA reads as TGTGCCAGCAGCTGGGGACTTAACGCTAACTATGGCTACACCTTC. It is translated as CASSWGLNANYGYTF.

This clone occurred a few times. This sequence joins TRBV5-4 and TRBJ2-2; 11 nucleotides align to TRBD2. The CDR3 is 16 residues long. Germline CDR1 SGHNT, CDR2 YYREEE (reference sequence). J gave up 2 bases and V 4 bases, and 4 bases lay outside the gene matches. CDR3 bases: TGTGCCAGCAGCCACCTAGCGGGAGGCAACACCGGGGAGCTGTTTTTT. Translated: CASSHLAGGNTGELFF.

This clone was picked up a small number of times. This chain connects TRBV2 to TRBJ2-7; TRBD2 matches 7 bases. The germline V gene encodes CDR1 SNHLY and CDR2 FYNNEI. With V trimmed by 4 bases and J by 2 bases, 8 bases remained unmatched. The length of the CDR3 is 15 residues. The CDR3 here is CASSVGASGTYEQYF. DNA of the CDR3: TGTGCCAGCAGTGTTGGCGCTAGCGGAACCTACGAGCAGTACTTC.

This clone was counted between two and nine times. This chain joins TRBV10-3 and TRBJ2-3; TRBD1 matches at 8 bases. The V segment lost 6 bases and the J segment 3 bases; nucleotides outside the gene matches: 2. Germline CDR1 ENHRY, CDR2 SYGVKD. The CDR3 length is 13 residues. The chain's CDR3 is CAIRTGGTDTQYF. The DNA of the CDR3 is TGTGCCATCAGAACAGGGGGTACAGATACGCAGTATTTT.

The chain couples TRBV19 to TRBJ2-5, with D tentatively TRBD2 (5 bases). CDR3 length: 15 amino acids. Germline V lookup: CDR1 LNHDA, CDR2 SQIVND (reference sequence). Trimming left V 5 bases short and J 7 bases short, with 20 bases between. CDR3 coding DNA: TGTGCCAGTAGTGTGACGGCCCGTGCCCGGGGGACCCAGTACTTC. It yields the protein CASSVTARARGTQYF.

This clone was observed a few times. This rearrangement joins TRBV9 to TRBJ1-3; maybe TRBD1 (6 bases). The V end was cut by 3 bases, the J end by 2 bases, with 18 bases between. Germline V gene data show CDR1 as SGDLS and CDR2 as YYNGEE. This CDR3 spans 17 amino acids. CDR3 DNA sequence: TGTGCCAGCAGCGGGACAGACCTATTATCTGCTGGAAACACCATATATTTT. It encodes CASSGTDLLSAGNTIYF.

V is TRBV5-1 and J is TRBJ2-2; 9 bases are a match to TRBD1. Germline assignment: CDR1 SGHRS and CDR2 YFSETQ. The CDR3 is 16 amino acids. The junction had 4 bases not matched to a gene; V was cut back by 0 bases and J by 4 bases. The CDR3 nucleotides are TGCGCCAGCAGCTTGGAGGGACAGGGAAGCACCGGGGAGCTGTTTTTT. Translation gives CASSLEGQGSTGELFF.

The J gene is TRBJ2-2, the V gene TRBV6-6; D is possibly TRBD2 (5 bases). V gave up 6 bases and J gave up 0 bases, with 11 bases separating them. The CDR3 has 15 amino acids. Looked up from germline, CDR1 is MNHNY and CDR2 is SVGAGI (reference sequence). CDR3 in DNA: TGTGCCAGCAGCTATTGGAGGACGAACACCGGGGAGCTGTTTTTT. It encodes CASSYWRTNTGELFF.

In its sample, this clone was seen a few times. V is TRBV7-6 and J is TRBJ2-5; TRBD1 aligns across 8 bases. The germline V gene has CDR1 SGHVS and CDR2 FNYEAQ. This CDR3 region has 16 residues. The V and J ends lost 5 bases and 4 bases, in that order; junction bases with no gene match: 12. CDR3 sequence: CASSPVPDRGRETQYF. The CDR3 nucleotides are TGTGCCAGCAGCCCCGTTCCCGACAGGGGTCGAGAGACCCAGTACTTC.